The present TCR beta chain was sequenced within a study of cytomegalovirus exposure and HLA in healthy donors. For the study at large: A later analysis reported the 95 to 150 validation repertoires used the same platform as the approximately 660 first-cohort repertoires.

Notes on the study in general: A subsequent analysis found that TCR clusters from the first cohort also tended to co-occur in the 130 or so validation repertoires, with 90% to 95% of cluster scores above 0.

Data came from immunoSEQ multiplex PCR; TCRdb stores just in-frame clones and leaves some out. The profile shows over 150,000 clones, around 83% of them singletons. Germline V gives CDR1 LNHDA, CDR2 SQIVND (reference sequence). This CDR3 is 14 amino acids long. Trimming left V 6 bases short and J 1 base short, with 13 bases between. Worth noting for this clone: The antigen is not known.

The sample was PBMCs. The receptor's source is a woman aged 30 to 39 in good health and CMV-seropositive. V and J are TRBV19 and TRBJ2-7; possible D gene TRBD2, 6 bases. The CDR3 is CASRGGSTSYEQYF. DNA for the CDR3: TGTGCCAGTAGGGGGGGTTCTACTTCCTACGAGCAGTACTTC.